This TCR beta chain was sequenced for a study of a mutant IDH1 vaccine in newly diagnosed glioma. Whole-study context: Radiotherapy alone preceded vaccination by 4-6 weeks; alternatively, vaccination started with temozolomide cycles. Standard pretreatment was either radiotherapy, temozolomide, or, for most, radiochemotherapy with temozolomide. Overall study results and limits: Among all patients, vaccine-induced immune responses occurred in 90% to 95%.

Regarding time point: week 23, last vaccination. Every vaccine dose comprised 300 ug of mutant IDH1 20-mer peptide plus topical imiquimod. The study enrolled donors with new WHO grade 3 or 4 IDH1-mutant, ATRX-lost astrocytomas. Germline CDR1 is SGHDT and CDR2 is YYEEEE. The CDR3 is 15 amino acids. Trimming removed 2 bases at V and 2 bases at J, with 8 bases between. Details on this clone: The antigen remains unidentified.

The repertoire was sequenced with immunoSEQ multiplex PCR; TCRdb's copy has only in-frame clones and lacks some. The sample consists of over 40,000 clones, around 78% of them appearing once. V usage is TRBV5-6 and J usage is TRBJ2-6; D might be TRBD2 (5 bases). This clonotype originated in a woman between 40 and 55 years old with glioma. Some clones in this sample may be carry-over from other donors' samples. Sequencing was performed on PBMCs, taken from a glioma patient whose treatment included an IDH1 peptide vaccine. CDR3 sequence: CASSFSVTGANVLTF. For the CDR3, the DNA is TGTGCCAGCAGCTTTAGCGTAACTGGGGCCAACGTCCTGACTTTC.